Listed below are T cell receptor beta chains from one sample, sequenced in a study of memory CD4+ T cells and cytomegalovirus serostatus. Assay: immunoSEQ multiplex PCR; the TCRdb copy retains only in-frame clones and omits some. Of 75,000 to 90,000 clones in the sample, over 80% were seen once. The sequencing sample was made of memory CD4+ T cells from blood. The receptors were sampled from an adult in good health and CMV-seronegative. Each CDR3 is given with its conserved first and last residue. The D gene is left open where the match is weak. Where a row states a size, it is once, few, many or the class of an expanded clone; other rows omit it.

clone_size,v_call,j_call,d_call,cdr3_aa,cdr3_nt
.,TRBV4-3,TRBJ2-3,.,CASSQDGVAGALADTQYF,TGCGCCAGCAGCCAAGATGGAGTAGCCGGGGCGTTGGCAGATACGCAGTATTTT
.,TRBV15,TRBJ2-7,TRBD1,CATSTDRDSYEQYF,TGTGCCACCAGCACCGACAGGGATTCCTACGAGCAGTACTTC
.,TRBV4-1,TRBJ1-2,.,CASSQGNLGGSKVGYTF,TGCGCCAGCAGCCAAGGAAATCTTGGGGGGTCTAAGGTTGGCTACACCTTC
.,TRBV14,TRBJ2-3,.,CASSQGGRTRTDTQYF,TGTGCCAGCAGCCAAGGAGGGCGGACCCGCACAGATACGCAGTATTTT
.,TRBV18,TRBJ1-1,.,CASSQNDGPLIGGTEAFF,TGTGCCAGCTCACAGAATGACGGGCCTTTAATTGGGGGCACTGAAGCTTTCTTT
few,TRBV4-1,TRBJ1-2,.,CASSQDLALGGYTF,TGCGCCAGCAGCCAAGATTTGGCCTTGGGTGGCTACACCTTC
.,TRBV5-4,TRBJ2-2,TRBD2,CASTGTSGEGGELFF,TGTGCCTCGACCGGGACTAGCGGGGAAGGCGGGGAGCTGTTTTTT
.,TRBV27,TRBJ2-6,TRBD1,CASSPGGTGILSGANVLTF,TGTGCCAGCAGTCCTGGAGGGACAGGGATCCTCTCTGGGGCCAACGTCCTGACTTTC
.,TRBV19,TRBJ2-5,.,CASSIFGLQETQYF,TGTGCCAGTAGTATTTTCGGCCTCCAAGAGACCCAGTACTTC
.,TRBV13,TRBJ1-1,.,CASRDRGRYTTEAFF,TGTGCCAGCAGGGATAGGGGACGTTATACCACTGAAGCTTTCTTT
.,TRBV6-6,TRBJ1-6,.,CASSYTGDSPLHF,TGTGCCAGCAGTTACACGGGCGATTCACCCCTCCACTTT
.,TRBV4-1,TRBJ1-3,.,CASSQGWSGGNTIYF,TGCGCCAGCAGCCAAGGGTGGTCAGGGGGAAACACCATATATTTT
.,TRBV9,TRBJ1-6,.,CASSLGKGQSSPLHF,TGTGCCAGCAGCCTTGGGAAGGGTCAGAGTTCACCCCTCCACTTT
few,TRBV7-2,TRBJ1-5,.,CASSLTGGSNQPQHF,TGTGCCAGCAGCTTGACAGGTGGTAGCAATCAGCCCCAGCATTTT
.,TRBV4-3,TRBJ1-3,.,CASSQAFGRYSGNTIYF,TGCGCCAGCAGCCAAGCTTTCGGCCGATACTCTGGAAACACCATATATTTT
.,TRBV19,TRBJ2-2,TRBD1,CASSGQGYTGELFF,TGTGCCAGTTCGGGACAGGGGTACACCGGGGAGCTGTTTTTT
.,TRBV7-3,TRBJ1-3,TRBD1,CASSETGDSLGNTIYF,TGTGCCAGCAGTGAGACAGGGGATTCACTTGGAAACACCATATATTTT
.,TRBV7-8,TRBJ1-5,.,CASTLNTDKPQHF,TGTGCCAGCACCCTGAACACTGATAAGCCCCAGCATTTT
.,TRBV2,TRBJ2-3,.,CASRDPGLTSSTDTQYF,TGTGCCAGCAGGGATCCGGGACTCACTTCTAGCACAGATACGCAGTATTTT
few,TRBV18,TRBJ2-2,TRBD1,CASSGTANTGELFF,TGTGCCAGCTCCGGGACAGCGAACACCGGGGAGCTGTTTTTT
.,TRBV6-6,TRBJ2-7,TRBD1,CASSWTGVYEQYF,TGTGCCAGCAGTTGGACAGGGGTCTACGAGCAGTACTTC
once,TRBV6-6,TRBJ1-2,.,CASRPRGLGYTF,TGTGCCAGCAGACCCAGGGGCTTGGGCTACACCTTC
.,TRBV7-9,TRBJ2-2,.,CASSLARTGELFF,TGTGCCAGCAGCTTAGCGCGCACCGGGGAGCTGTTTTTT
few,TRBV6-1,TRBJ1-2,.,CASSDGGIGYTF,TGTGCCAGCAGTGACGGGGGCATCGGCTACACCTTC
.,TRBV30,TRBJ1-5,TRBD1,CAWSVGTGEQPQHF,TGTGCCTGGAGTGTCGGGACAGGGGAACAGCCCCAGCATTTT
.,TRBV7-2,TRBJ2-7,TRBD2,CASSLTRASGGYEQYF,TGTGCCAGCAGCTTGACTCGAGCTAGCGGGGGGTACGAGCAGTACTTC
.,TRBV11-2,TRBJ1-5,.,CASSALGGRFSNQPQHF,TGTGCCAGCAGCGCCCTGGGGGGTCGTTTTAGCAATCAGCCCCAGCATTTT
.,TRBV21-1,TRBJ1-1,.,CASSFKGQGVYTEAFF,TGTGCCAGCAGCTTCAAAGGCCAGGGGGTTTACACTGAAGCTTTCTTT
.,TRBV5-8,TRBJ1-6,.,CASSLESQGNSPLHF,TGTGCCAGCAGCTTGGAAAGCCAGGGTAATTCACCCCTCCACTTT
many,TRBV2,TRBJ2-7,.,CASSIRDSYEQYF,TGTGCCAGCAGCATCCGGGACTCCTACGAGCAGTACTTC
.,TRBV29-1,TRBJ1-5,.,CSAAQQGSNQPQHF,TGCAGCGCCGCCCAGCAGGGGAGCAATCAGCCCCAGCATTTT
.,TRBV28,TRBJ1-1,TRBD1,CASSLDRDGTEAFF,TGTGCCAGCAGTCTAGACAGGGATGGCACTGAAGCTTTCTTT
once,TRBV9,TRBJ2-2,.,CASSVGSANTGELFF,TGTGCCAGCAGCGTAGGCTCAGCGAACACCGGGGAGCTGTTTTTT
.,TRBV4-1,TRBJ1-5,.,CASSSLGTGSDNQPQHF,TGCGCCAGCAGCTCCTTAGGTACGGGCAGCGATAATCAGCCCCAGCATTTT
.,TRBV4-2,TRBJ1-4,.,CASSQMGASEKLFF,TGTGCCAGCAGCCAAATGGGGGCAAGCGAAAAACTGTTTTTT
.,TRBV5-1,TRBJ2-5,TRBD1,CASSSTQGMETQYF,TGCGCCAGCAGCAGTACACAGGGGATGGAGACCCAGTACTTC
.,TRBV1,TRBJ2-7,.,CTSSQETSRSYEQYF,TGCACCAGCAGCCAAGAGACTAGCCGCTCCTACGAGCAGTACTTC
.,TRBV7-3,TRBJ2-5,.,CASSSQSGTQYF,TGTGCCAGCAGCTCACAAAGTGGGACCCAGTACTTC
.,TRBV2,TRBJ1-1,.,CASSPRGSGTEAFF,TGTGCCAGCAGTCCTCGAGGGTCTGGAACTGAAGCTTTCTTT
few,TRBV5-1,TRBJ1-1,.,CASSYLPGAWDTEAFF,TGCGCCAGCAGCTACCTACCGGGGGCATGGGACACTGAAGCTTTCTTT